Described below is a single T cell receptor beta chain sequence and its context. This entry comes from a study of T cell changes during pregnancy in multiple sclerosis. Some clones are missing from TCRdb's copy, which holds only in-frame ones; the method was immunoSEQ multiplex PCR. The data contain under 120,000 clones, just over 90% of them seen just once; the ten biggest clones take up roughly 3.5%. This receptor was obtained from a female donor with multiple sclerosis, enrolled in a pregnancy study. Sample: peripheral blood, taken after pregnancy.

CDR3 residues: CANLGEGNYGYTF. The CDR3 region has the DNA TGTGCCAACCTCGGCGAGGGCAACTATGGCTACACCTTC. The chain combines TRBV6-6 with TRBJ1-2, with D unclear. The CDR3 consists of 13 residues. V was cut by 10 bases and J by 2 bases, with 14 bases left in between. Looked up from germline, CDR1 is MNHNY and CDR2 is SVGAGI (reference sequence).